The rows below give T cell receptor beta chains drawn from one sample of a study of CD8 T cells in Susac syndrome. TCRdb independently ran MiXCR on the immunoSEQ multiplex PCR reads; one entry per CDR3 protein. The profile covers 210,000 or so distinct CDR3 sequences, with about 95% appearing a single time and around 0.15% taken by the ten largest. The sequenced sample was CD4+ T cells from PBMCs. These receptors all stem from a human donor with Susac syndrome. Each CDR3 is given with its conserved first and last residue. Each record gives: CDR3 protein, CDR3 DNA, CDR3 length, D gene, V gene, clone size, J gene. The D gene is left open where the match is weak. Clone size is not always given. Where it is, it says once, few, many or a class for expanded clones.

CASSPRNGPQETQYF	TGTGCCAGCAGCCCCCGGAATGGGCCACAAGAGACCCAGTACTTC	15	-	TRBV12-3/TRBV12-4	-	TRBJ2-5
CASSYNRPGPGNQPQHF	TGTGCCAGCAGTTACAACCGGCCGGGACCTGGCAATCAGCCCCAGCATTTT	17	-	TRBV6-5	-	TRBJ1-5
CASSQDLSGTEAFF	TGCGCCAGCAGCCAAGATCTTTCGGGCACTGAAGCTTTCTTT	14	-	TRBV4-3	-	TRBJ1-1
CASSRDKTYSNQPQHF	TGTGCCAGCAGCCGGGACAAAACATATAGCAATCAGCCCCAGCATTTT	16	-	TRBV6-1	-	TRBJ1-5
CASSMTGDNQPQHF	TGTGCCAGCAGCATGACAGGAGATAATCAGCCCCAGCATTTT	14	-	TRBV6-5	-	TRBJ1-5
CSAGTGPAKNIQYF	TGCAGCGCCGGGACAGGCCCAGCCAAAAACATTCAGTACTTC	14	TRBD1	TRBV29-1	-	TRBJ2-4
CASTKAGGPTGELFF	TGTGCCAGCACCAAAGCGGGGGGCCCCACCGGGGAGCTGTTTTTT	15	TRBD2	TRBV9	-	TRBJ2-2
CASKGGETQYF	TGTGCCAGCAAGGGGGGAGAGACCCAGTACTTC	11	-	TRBV3-1	-	TRBJ2-5
CASSPGDNYGYTF	TGTGCCAGCTCACCAGGTGATAACTATGGCTACACCTTC	13	-	TRBV18	-	TRBJ1-2
CATSGGLSPPGELFF	TGTGCCACCAGTGGCGGACTCTCTCCCCCCGGGGAGCTGTTTTTT	15	-	TRBV24-1	-	TRBJ2-2
CASSVASGGRSSYNEQFF	TGTGCCAGCAGCGTAGCCAGCGGGGGACGGAGCTCCTACAATGAGCAGTTCTTC	18	TRBD2	TRBV9	-	TRBJ2-1
CASSFDLKGEQYF	TGTGCCAGCAGCTTCGACCTTAAGGGCGAGCAGTACTTC	13	-	TRBV9	-	TRBJ2-7
CASSEGRAAPSQFF	TGTGCCAGCAGCGAGGGCCGCGCAGCCCCTTCGCAGTTCTTC	14	-	TRBV9	-	TRBJ2-1
CASSPHRGSGANVLTF	TGTGCCAGCAGCCCCCACCGGGGATCCGGGGCCAACGTCCTGACTTTC	16	-	TRBV4-2	-	TRBJ2-6
CSASRQGARGYTF	TGCAGTGCTAGCAGACAGGGGGCGCGAGGCTACACCTTC	13	TRBD1	TRBV20-1	-	TRBJ1-2
CASKTRMNTEAFF	TGTGCCAGCAAGACAAGAATGAACACTGAAGCTTTCTTT	13	-	TRBV28	-	TRBJ1-1
CATSSRTDNYGYTF	TGTGCCACCAGCAGCCGGACAGATAACTATGGCTACACCTTC	14	-	TRBV15	-	TRBJ1-2
CASSPLGGGLGIQYF	TGCGCCAGCAGCCCCCTAGGGGGGGGGCTGGGCATTCAGTACTTC	15	-	TRBV4-3	-	TRBJ2-4
CASSPGTDNTGELFF	TGTGCCAGCAGCCCCGGGACTGACAACACCGGGGAGCTGTTTTTT	15	-	TRBV9	few	TRBJ2-2